Below, 14 T cell receptor beta chains from the same sample are listed, as sequenced in a study of patients and donors after allogeneic stem cell transplantation. TCRdb used MiXCR to reprocess the RT-PCR reads, holding one entry per CDR3 protein. The sample has about 960,000 distinct CDR3 sequences; about a sixth are singletons. The sample was blood, either unsorted or a sorted T cell fraction (not recorded which). The receptors were sampled from a human donor who was either an allogeneic HSCT recipient or a stem cell or donor lymphocyte infusion donor (not recorded which). It is not recorded whose cells these are; they may come from a transplant donor.

The chain recombines TRBV7-3 with TRBJ2-2, with D possibly being TRBD2 (6 bases). The germline V and J ends were trimmed by 3 bases and 0 bases, with 11 bases remaining between them. The length of the CDR3 is 16 residues. The V gene's germline CDR1 is SGHTA and CDR2 FQGTGA. The CDR3 DNA reads as TGTGCCAGCAGCTTGCCGGGACTCTCGAACACCGGGGAGCTGTTTTTT. As protein: CASSLPGLSNTGELFF. Together with reference TRBV7-3 and TRBJ2-2, the CDR3 gives the full variable domain: GAGVSQTPSNKVTEKGKYVELRCDPISGHTALYWYRQSLGQGPEFLIYFQGTGAADDSGLPNDRFFAVRPEGSVSTLKIQRTERGDSAVYLCASSLPGLSNTGELFFGEGSRLTVL.

This clonotype was picked up a small number of times. The CDR3: CSVEGAGSEQYF. The CDR3 coding sequence is TGCAGCGTTGAAGGGGCAGGGAGCGAGCAGTACTTC. The chain recombines TRBV29-1 with TRBJ2-7, with D perhaps being TRBD1 or TRBD2 (5 bases each). The V gene lost 1 base and the J gene lost 6 bases, with 10 bases spanning the gap. The CDR3 is 12 residues long. CDR1 is SQVTM, CDR2 ANQGSEA, per germline.

The sample holds a few counts of this clonotype. The V call is TRBV6-1, the J call TRBJ1-2; D remains ambiguous. The CDR3 is 13 amino acids. Germline V gene sequence: CDR1 MNHNS, CDR2 SASEGT. Trimming took off 2 bases at V and 0 bases at J, with 4 bases between the two ends. For the CDR3, the DNA is TGTGCCAGCAGTGAAACGGCTAACTATGGCTACACCTTC. Translated: CASSETANYGYTF.

The chain combines TRBV28 with TRBJ1-1; D call uncertain. V shed 5 bases and J shed 3 bases, with 19 bases lying between them. Germline V CDR1 and CDR2: MDHEN, SYDVKM. The CDR3 covers 16 residues. The CDR3 nucleotides are TGTGCCAGCAGTCCCGCCGGATGGGAGAAGGACACTGAAGCTTTCTTT. It yields the protein CASSPAGWEKDTEAFF.

This clonotype occurred many times. The chain carries TRBV12-3 or TRBV12-4 and TRBJ1-3, with D possibly being TRBD1 (5 bases). The V and J ends lost 2 bases and 0 bases respectively, with 11 bases between them. The CDR3 runs 16 residues. The CDR3 here is CASSLRQLSSGNTIYF. CDR3 nucleotides: TGTGCCAGCAGTTTACGACAGCTAAGCTCTGGAAACACCATATATTTT.

This clonotype was detected a few times. V gene TRBV5-1 combines with J gene TRBJ2-6; 8 bases match TRBD2. V lost 1 base, J lost 4 bases, and 4 bases stayed unmatched. This CDR3 spans 16 amino acids. Germline V gene lookup returns CDR1 SGHRS and CDR2 YFSETQ. The CDR3 DNA reads as TGCGCCAGCAGCTTGTTAGCGGGGACCGGGGCCAACGTCCTGACTTTC. This translates into CASSLLAGTGANVLTF.

The table lists this clonotype with a few counts. The chain combines TRBV6-1 with TRBJ1-3; no firm D call. Deletions cut 6 bases from V and 2 bases from J, with 17 bases between. The CDR3 consists of 16 residues. Germline loops: CDR1 MNHNS, CDR2 SASEGT. CDR3 sequence reads: CASRTNVGITGNTIYF. DNA of the CDR3: TGTGCCAGCAGAACGAACGTAGGCATAACTGGAAACACCATATATTTT.

With respect to this clonotype: One junction end does not reproduce the germline sequence, and a read error may be involved. The rearrangement links TRBV20-1 to TRBJ1-6; no firm D call. This CDR3 spans 16 amino acids. Germline loops: CDR1 DFQATT, CDR2 SNEGSKA (reference sequence). DNA for the CDR3: TGCAGTGCTAGAGACCAGATGGGCGACTATGATTCACCCCTCCACTTT. This encodes CSARDQMGDYDSPLHF.

This chain joins TRBV20-1 and TRBJ2-7, with 12 nucleotides matching TRBD2. The junction had 6 bases not matched to a gene; V was cut back by 3 bases and J by 6 bases. The CDR3 is 14 residues long. Per the germline V gene, CDR1 is DFQATT and CDR2 is SNEGSKA (reference sequence). The chain's CDR3 is CSASLAGGLFEQYF. Here the CDR3 DNA reads TGCAGTGCTAGCCTAGCGGGGGGGCTTTTCGAGCAGTACTTC.

J is TRBJ2-7 and V is TRBV20-1, with D maybe TRBD1 (5 bases). The CDR3 extends over 14 amino acids. In germline, CDR1 is DFQATT, CDR2 SNEGSKA (reference sequence). V was pared by 0 bases and J by 3 bases, with 12 bases between. The CDR3 DNA sequence: TGCAGTGCTAGAGATCCAGGGAAATTCTACGAGCAGTACTTC. Amino acids: CSARDPGKFYEQYF.

At least ten counts were recorded for this clonotype. This chain joins TRBV12-3 or TRBV12-4 and TRBJ2-2, with a weak D call TRBD2 (5 bases). Trimming removed 8 bases at V and 7 bases at J, with 11 bases between. This CDR3 is built from 12 residues. The CDR3 loop reads CASVSGGGELFF. CDR3 in DNA: TGTGCCAGCGTCTCAGGAGGCGGGGAGCTGTTTTTT.

This clonotype was seen a handful of times. The genes are TRBV19 and TRBJ2-1, with 9 bases lining up with TRBD2. The CDR3 sequence is 15 residues long. Germline-derived CDR1 and CDR2 are LNHDA and SQIVND (reference sequence). The V segment lost 4 bases and the J segment 8 bases; nucleotides outside the gene matches: 9. CDR3 bases: TGTGCCAGTAGTACCCCCGGGACTAGCACCTATGAGCAGTTCTTC. Translating gives CASSTPGTSTYEQFF.

The chain combines TRBV6-2 or TRBV6-3 with TRBJ2-7; no reliable D call. The CDR3 is made up of 14 amino acids. V shed 3 bases and J shed 0 bases, with 9 bases lying between them. CDR1 and CDR2 from the germline V gene are MNHEY and SVGEGT. In nucleotides, the CDR3 is TGTGCCAGCAGTTATGCAGATAGCTCCTACGAGCAGTACTTC. This gives the protein CASSYADSSYEQYF.

The V call is TRBV10-3, the J call TRBJ2-1; 7 nucleotides align to TRBD2. V shed 5 bases and J 5 bases; nucleotides not matched to a gene: 9. Germline assignment: CDR1 ENHRY and CDR2 SYGVKD. The CDR3 runs 15 residues. CDR3 region: CAISSGRGTHNEQFF. For the CDR3, the DNA is TGTGCCATCAGTTCCGGGCGGGGGACTCACAATGAGCAGTTCTTC.